The subject of this entry is one T cell receptor (beta chain). This entry is derived from a study of OX40 agonist ivuxolimab in advanced cancers. On the study more broadly: Partial responses were observed in three patients, of whom one had hepatocellular carcinoma and two had cutaneous melanoma.

Per germline, CDR1 SGHAT and CDR2 FQNNGV. The CDR3 length is 16 residues. V was pared by 5 bases and J by 0 bases, with 14 bases between. Data came from immunoSEQ multiplex PCR; TCRdb stores just in-frame clones and leaves some out. The profile shows about 6,100 clones, under 80% of them singletons. Enrollment shut out patients with autoimmune disease history or systemic immunosuppression. The V and J genes are TRBV11-2 and TRBJ2-1; a possible D gene is TRBD1 (5 bases). Sequenced here: CD4+ or CD8+ T cells sorted from blood, sampled in a trial of the OX40 agonist ivuxolimab. The receptor comes from an adult with an advanced solid tumor such as melanoma, head and neck, liver or kidney cancer. The CDR3, as DNA: TGTGCCAGCAGCCCATGGGGCAGAGACTCCTACAATGAGCAGTTCTTC. It yields the protein CASSPWGRDSYNEQFF.